Presented here are 4 T cell receptor beta chains from one specimen sequenced in a study of CD8 T cells in ankylosing spondylitis. Each CDR3 protein is one row after TCRdb ran MiXCR on the 5' RACE reads. The sample has a few hundred thousand distinct CDR3 sequences; 20% to 25% are singletons. Study-wide results and caveats: Several highly homologous variants formed a TCR beta motif that appeared characteristic of ankylosing spondylitis blood.

The antigens for these receptors are not known. The sample consisted of blood, either unsorted or a sorted T cell fraction (not recorded which). The receptors shown here come from a male donor with ankylosing spondylitis.

The genes are TRBV2 and TRBJ2-7, with TRBD2 as a possible D gene (5 bases). Trimming took 7 bases from V and 0 from J, leaving 16 bases between them. Germline CDR1 and CDR2: SNHLY and FYNNEI. The CDR3 covers 15 residues. The CDR3 region has the DNA TGTGCCAGCATCGAGGGATCCGCGAACTCCTACGAGCAGTACTTC. Its protein is CASIEGSANSYEQYF.

V usage is TRBV11-2 and J usage is TRBJ2-2; no clear D. The CDR3 extends over 12 amino acids. Germline loops: CDR1 SGHAT, CDR2 FQNNGV. Trimming removed 3 bases at V and 6 bases at J, with 5 bases between. CDR3 sequence (DNA): TGTGCCAGCAGCTTTGGTTCCGGGGAGCTGTTTTTT. Translation: CASSFGSGELFF.

There are a few counts of this clonotype. The V gene is TRBV20-1, the J gene TRBJ2-2; D remains unclear. CDR3 length: 15 amino acids. The V and J ends lost 6 bases and 6 bases respectively, with 20 bases between them. Germline V gene lookup returns CDR1 DFQATT and CDR2 SNEGSKA (reference sequence). The CDR3 protein is CSARPGSISAGELFF. The CDR3 bases are TGCAGTGCCCGACCCGGGTCAATTTCCGCCGGGGAGCTGTTTTTT.

The CDR3 region is CASSSLVTDTQYF. The CDR3 coding sequence is TGCGCCAGCAGCTCCCTAGTAACAGATACGCAGTATTTT. The rearrangement links TRBV5-1 to TRBJ2-3; D remains unclear. Germline loops: CDR1 SGHRS, CDR2 YFSETQ. This CDR3 has 13 amino acids. Between the trimmed V and J ends, which lost 3 bases and 3 bases, there was a span of 8 bases.